The clone carrying this T cell receptor beta chain was seen more than once but under ten times. Its antigen is as yet unknown. This specimen belongs to a study of OX40 agonist ivuxolimab in advanced cancers. Study information: In three patients, partial responses were observed, one with hepatocellular carcinoma and two with cutaneous melanoma. Study outcomes and limitations: Some of the lowest clonal expansion was seen in partial responders at 0.1-3.0 mg/kg. At 0.1 to 3.0 mg/kg and by week 6, CD4+ and CD8+ T cells in the blood had expanded clonally. What antigens the expanded peripheral T cells recognized was never established.

Germline CDR1 LGHNA, CDR2 YNFKEQ. The CDR3 consists of 15 residues. The V end was cut by 2 bases, the J end by 13 bases, with 18 bases between. Only in-frame clones appear in the TCRdb table, and some are missing; sequencing was by immunoSEQ multiplex PCR. The sample includes about 62,000 clones, over 75% of them seen just once. This sequence originates from an adult with an advanced solid tumor such as melanoma, head and neck, liver or kidney cancer. Sequencing was performed on CD4+ or CD8+ T cells sorted from blood, taken in a trial of the OX40 agonist ivuxolimab. The chain carries TRBV4-2 and TRBJ1-6; TRBD1 might be the D (5 bases). The CDR3 DNA is TGTGCCAGCAGCCAAACCAGCCAGGGAAATCCTCCCCTCCACTTT. Protein sequence: CASSQTSQGNPPLHF.